The 7 T cell receptor beta chains below all came from one sample that was sequenced in a study of blood T cell repertoires in COVID-19. Data came from immunoSEQ multiplex PCR; TCRdb stores just in-frame clones and leaves some out. Of 210,000 or so clones in the sample, 80% to 90% were seen once. Sequenced: peripheral blood. Receptors were obtained from a man aged 45-65 years with acute or convalescent COVID-19.

This rearrangement joins TRBV6-5 to TRBJ1-1, with a possible D match to TRBD1 (6 bases). Germline V CDR1 and CDR2: MNHEY, SVGAGI. There are 13 residues in the CDR3. V lost 6 bases to trimming and J lost 6 bases, with 14 bases between them. This chain's CDR3 is CASSFHRAPEAFF. In nucleotides, the CDR3 is TGTGCCAGCAGCTTCCACAGGGCCCCTGAAGCTTTCTTT.

This rearrangement joins TRBV29-1 to TRBJ1-2; 7 nucleotides line up with TRBD1. V lost 1 base, J lost 2 bases, and 1 base stayed unmatched. CDR3 length: 13 residues. Germline lookup yields CDR1 SQVTM and CDR2 ANQGSEA. The CDR3 sequence: CSVEGRGNYGYTF. As DNA, the CDR3 is TGCAGCGTTGAAGGCAGGGGGAACTATGGCTACACCTTC.

This clone appeared a single time. The gene calls are TRBV18 and TRBJ1-2; tentative D call: TRBD1 (5 bases). CDR1 is KGHSH and CDR2 is LQKENI in the germline V gene. V was shortened by 3 bases and J by 2 bases, with 10 bases between the two germline ends. The CDR3 spans 14 residues. The CDR3 protein is CASSPDMKNYGYTF. The CDR3 coding sequence is TGTGCCAGCTCACCGGACATGAAGAACTATGGCTACACCTTC.

This chain joins TRBV5-1 and TRBJ2-7; D may be TRBD2 (5 bases). The CDR3 length is 15 residues. Germline V CDR1 and CDR2: SGHRS, YFSETQ. Trimming removed 5 bases at V and 3 bases at J, with 18 bases between. DNA for the CDR3: TGCGCCAGCAGGAGATCGGGGAAGGGAGTCTACGAGCAGTACTTC. It is translated as CASRRSGKGVYEQYF.

The J gene is TRBJ2-2, the V gene TRBV5-1; a weak D match, TRBD1 (5 bases). The CDR3 is 14 residues long. Germline V gene lookup returns CDR1 SGHRS and CDR2 YFSETQ. V lost 5 bases and J lost 3, with 11 bases in between. The CDR3 region has the DNA TGCGCCAGCAGTCGGACATTTGACACCGGGGAGCTGTTTTTT. It encodes CASSRTFDTGELFF.

The J gene is TRBJ2-3, the V gene TRBV25-1, with D perhaps matching TRBD2 (7 bases). The germline V gene encodes CDR1 MGHDK and CDR2 SYGVNS. V was trimmed by 3 bases and J by 4 bases, leaving 17 bases between them. This CDR3 has 16 amino acids. CDR3 bases: TGTGCCAGCAGTGATCCGCCTGGGAGGGGGGCAGATACGCAGTATTTT. It is translated as CASSDPPGRGADTQYF.

CDR3 amino acids: CASSVQVIGPSGANVLTF. The CDR3 DNA follows: TGTGCCAGCTCAGTACAGGTTATAGGCCCCTCTGGGGCCAACGTCCTGACTTTC. The V gene is TRBV18, the J gene TRBJ2-6, with a tentative D call TRBD1 (5 bases). The CDR3 is 18 amino acids. Trimming took off 5 bases at V and 0 bases at J, with 17 bases between the two ends. Germline CDR1 KGHSH, CDR2 LQKENI. Full variable domain (outside the CDR3, taken from reference TRBV18 and TRBJ2-6): NAGVMQNPRHLVRRRGQEARLRCSPMKGHSHVYWYRQLPEEGLKFMVYLQKENIIDESGMPKERFSAEFPKEGPSILRIQQVVRGDSAAYFCASSVQVIGPSGANVLTFGAGSRLTVL.